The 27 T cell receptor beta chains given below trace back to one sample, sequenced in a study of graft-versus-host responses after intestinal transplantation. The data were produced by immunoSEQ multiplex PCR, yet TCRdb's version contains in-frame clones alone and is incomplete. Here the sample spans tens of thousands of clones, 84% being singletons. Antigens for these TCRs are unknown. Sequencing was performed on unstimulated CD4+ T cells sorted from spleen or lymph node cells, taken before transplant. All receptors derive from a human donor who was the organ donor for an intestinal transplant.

In nucleotides, the CDR3 is TGTGCCAGCAGCCGAGGGTTCGGCAATCAGCCCCAGCATTTT. Translating gives CASSRGFGNQPQHF. V gene TRBV7-2 combines with J gene TRBJ1-5; D is unclear. The V and J ends lost 5 bases and 2 bases respectively, with 10 bases between them. The CDR3 sequence is 14 residues long. The germline CDR1 and CDR2 sequences are SGHTA and FQGNSA.

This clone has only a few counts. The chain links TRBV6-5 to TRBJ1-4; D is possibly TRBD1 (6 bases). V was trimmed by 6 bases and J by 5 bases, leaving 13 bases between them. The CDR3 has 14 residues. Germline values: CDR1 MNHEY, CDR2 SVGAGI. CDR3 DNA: TGTGCCAGCAGCTACAGGGAGGCGAATGAAAAACTGTTTTTT. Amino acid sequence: CASSYREANEKLFF.

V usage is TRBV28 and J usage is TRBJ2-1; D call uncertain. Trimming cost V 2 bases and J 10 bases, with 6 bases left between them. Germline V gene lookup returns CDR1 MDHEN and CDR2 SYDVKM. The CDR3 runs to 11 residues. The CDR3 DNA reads TGTGCCAGCAGTTTAGAGAGGGAGCAGTTCTTC. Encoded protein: CASSLEREQFF. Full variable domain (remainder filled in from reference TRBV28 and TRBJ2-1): DVKVTQSSRYLVKRTGEKVFLECVQDMDHENMFWYRQDPGLGLRLIYFSYDVKMKEKGDIPEGYSVSREKKERFSLILESASTNQTSMYLCASSLEREQFFGPGTRLTVL.

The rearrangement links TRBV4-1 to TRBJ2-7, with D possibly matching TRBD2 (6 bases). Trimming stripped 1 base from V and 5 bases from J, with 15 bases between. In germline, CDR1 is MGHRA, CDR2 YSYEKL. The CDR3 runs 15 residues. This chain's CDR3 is CASSQGLGGSDEQYV. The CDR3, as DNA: TGCGCCAGCAGCCAAGGCCTTGGGGGGTCGGACGAGCAGTACGTC.

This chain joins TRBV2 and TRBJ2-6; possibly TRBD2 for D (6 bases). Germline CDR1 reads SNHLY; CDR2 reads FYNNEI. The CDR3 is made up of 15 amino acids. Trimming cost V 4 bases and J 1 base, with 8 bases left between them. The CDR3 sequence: CASSGGESGANVLTF. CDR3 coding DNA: TGTGCCAGCAGTGGGGGGGAGTCTGGGGCCAACGTCCTGACTTTC.

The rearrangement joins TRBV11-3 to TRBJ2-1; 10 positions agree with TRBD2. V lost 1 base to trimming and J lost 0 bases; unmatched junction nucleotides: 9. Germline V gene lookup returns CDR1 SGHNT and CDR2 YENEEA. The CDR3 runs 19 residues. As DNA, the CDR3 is TGTGCCAGCAGCTTAGCTGCCCAGCGGGGGGGAAGCTCCTACAATGAGCAGTTCTTC. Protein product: CASSLAAQRGGSSYNEQFF. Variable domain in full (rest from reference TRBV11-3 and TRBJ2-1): EAGVVQSPRYKIIEKKQPVAFWCNPISGHNTLYWYLQNLGQGPELLIRYENEEAVDDSQLPKDRFSAERLKGVDSTLKIQPAELGDSAVYLCASSLAAQRGGSSYNEQFFGPGTRLTVL.

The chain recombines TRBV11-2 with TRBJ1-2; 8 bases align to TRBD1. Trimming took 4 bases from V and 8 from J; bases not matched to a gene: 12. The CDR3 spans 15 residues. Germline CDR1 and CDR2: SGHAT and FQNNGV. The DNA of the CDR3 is TGTGCCAGCAGCTCTAGGGGACAGGCGAACGGCGGCTACACCTTC. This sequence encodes CASSSRGQANGGYTF.

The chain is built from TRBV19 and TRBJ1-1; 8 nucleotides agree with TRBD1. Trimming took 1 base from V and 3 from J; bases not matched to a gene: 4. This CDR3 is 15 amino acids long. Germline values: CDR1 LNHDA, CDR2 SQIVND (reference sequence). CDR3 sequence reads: CASSIGSGGYTEAFF. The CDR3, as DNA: TGTGCCAGTAGTATAGGGTCAGGGGGCTACACTGAAGCTTTCTTT. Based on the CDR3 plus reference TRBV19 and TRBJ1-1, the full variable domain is DGGITQSPKYLFRKEGQNVTLSCEQNLNHDAMYWYRQDPGQGLRLIYYSQIVNDFQKGDIAEGYSVSREKKESFPLTVTSAQKNPTAFYLCASSIGSGGYTEAFFGQGTRLTVV.

The CDR3 DNA follows: TGTGCCAGCAGTTTATCGCGGGTCGGACGGAACTATGGCTACACCTTC. The encoded protein is CASSLSRVGRNYGYTF. The V gene is TRBV28, the J gene TRBJ1-2; D gene uncertain. CDR1 and CDR2 from the germline V gene are MDHEN and SYDVKM. V lost 1 base and J 2 bases, leaving 14 bases between the germline ends. The CDR3 extends over 16 amino acids.

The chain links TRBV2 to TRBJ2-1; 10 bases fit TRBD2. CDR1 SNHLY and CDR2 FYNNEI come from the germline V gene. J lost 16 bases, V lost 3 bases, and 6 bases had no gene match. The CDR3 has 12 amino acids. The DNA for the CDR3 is TGTGCCAGCAGTGATCTGGGACTAGCGACCTTCTTC. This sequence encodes CASSDLGLATFF.

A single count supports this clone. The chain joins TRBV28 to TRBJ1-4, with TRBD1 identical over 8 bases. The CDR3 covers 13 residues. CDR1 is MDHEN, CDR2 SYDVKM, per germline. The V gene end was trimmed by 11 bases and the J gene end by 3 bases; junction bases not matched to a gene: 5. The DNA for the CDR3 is TGTGCCGGAAACAGGGGGGCTAATGAAAAACTGTTTTTT. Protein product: CAGNRGANEKLFF.

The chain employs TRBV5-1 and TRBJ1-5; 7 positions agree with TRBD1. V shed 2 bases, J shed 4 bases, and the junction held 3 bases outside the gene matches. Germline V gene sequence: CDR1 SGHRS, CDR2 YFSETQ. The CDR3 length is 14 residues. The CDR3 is CASSLDRANQPQHF. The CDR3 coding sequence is TGCGCCAGCAGCTTAGACAGGGCTAATCAGCCCCAGCATTTT. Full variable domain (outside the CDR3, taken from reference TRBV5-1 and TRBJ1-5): KAGVTQTPRYLIKTRGQQVTLSCSPISGHRSVSWYQQTPGQGLQFLFEYFSETQRNKGNFPGRFSGRQFSNSRSEMNVSTLELGDSALYLCASSLDRANQPQHFGDGTRLSIL.

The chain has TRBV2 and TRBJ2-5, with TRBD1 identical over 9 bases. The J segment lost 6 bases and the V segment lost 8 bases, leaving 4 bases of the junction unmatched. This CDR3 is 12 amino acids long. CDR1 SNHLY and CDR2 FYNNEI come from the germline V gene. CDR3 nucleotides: TGTGCCAGCGACAGGGGGACAAAGACCCAGTACTTC. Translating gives CASDRGTKTQYF.

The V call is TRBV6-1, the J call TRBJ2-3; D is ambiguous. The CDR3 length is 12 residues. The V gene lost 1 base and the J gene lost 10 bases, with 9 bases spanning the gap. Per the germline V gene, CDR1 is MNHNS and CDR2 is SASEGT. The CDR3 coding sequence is TGTGCCAGCAGTGAAGGTCGTCAGGCGCAGTATTTT. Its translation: CASSEGRQAQYF.

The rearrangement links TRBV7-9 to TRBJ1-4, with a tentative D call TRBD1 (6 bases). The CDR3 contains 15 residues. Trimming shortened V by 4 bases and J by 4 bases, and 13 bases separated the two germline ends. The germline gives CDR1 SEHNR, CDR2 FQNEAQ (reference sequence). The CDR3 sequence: CASSSLGTFNEKLFF. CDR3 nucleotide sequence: TGTGCCAGCAGCTCCCTGGGGACATTTAATGAAAAACTGTTTTTT.

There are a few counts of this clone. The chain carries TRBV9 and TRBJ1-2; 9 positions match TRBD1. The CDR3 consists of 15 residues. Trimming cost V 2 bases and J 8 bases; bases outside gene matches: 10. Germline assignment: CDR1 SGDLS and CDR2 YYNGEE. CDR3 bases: TGTGCCAGCAGCGTTCAGGGACAGGGAGCGCGGGGCTACACCTTC. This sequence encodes CASSVQGQGARGYTF.

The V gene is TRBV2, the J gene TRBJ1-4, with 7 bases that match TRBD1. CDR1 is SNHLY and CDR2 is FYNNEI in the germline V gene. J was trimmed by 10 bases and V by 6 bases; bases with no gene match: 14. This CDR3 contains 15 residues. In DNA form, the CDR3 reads TGTGCCAGCAGACCCCAGACAGGGATGGGCGGAAAACTGTTTTTT. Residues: CASRPQTGMGGKLFF.

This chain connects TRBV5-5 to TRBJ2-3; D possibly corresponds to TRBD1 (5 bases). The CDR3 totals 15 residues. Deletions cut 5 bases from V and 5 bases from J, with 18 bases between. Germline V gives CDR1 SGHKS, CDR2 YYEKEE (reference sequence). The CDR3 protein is CASSRRQGKEDTQYF. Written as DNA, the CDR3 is TGTGCCAGCAGTCGTAGGCAGGGCAAGGAAGATACGCAGTATTTT.

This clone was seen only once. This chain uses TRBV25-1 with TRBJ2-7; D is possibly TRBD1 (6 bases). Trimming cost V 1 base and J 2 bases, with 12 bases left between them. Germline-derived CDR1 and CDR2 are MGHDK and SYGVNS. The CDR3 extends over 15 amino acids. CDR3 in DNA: TGTGCCAGCAGTGAATTATTGGGGGCGCCCTACGAGCAGTACGTC. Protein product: CASSELLGAPYEQYV.

The CDR3 bases are TGTGCCAGCAGCGTAGGGCCTAGCAATGAGCAGTTCTTC. Protein sequence: CASSVGPSNEQFF. The chain uses TRBV9 and TRBJ2-1; no firm D call. The CDR3 extends over 13 amino acids. V lost 0 bases and J lost 6, with 7 bases in between. CDR1 and CDR2 (germline): SGDLS, YYNGEE. Based on the CDR3 plus reference TRBV9 and TRBJ2-1, the full variable domain is DSGVTQTPKHLITATGQRVTLRCSPRSGDLSVYWYQQSLDQGLQFLIQYYNGEERAKGNILERFSAQQFPDLHSELNLSSLELGDSALYFCASSVGPSNEQFFGPGTRLTVL.

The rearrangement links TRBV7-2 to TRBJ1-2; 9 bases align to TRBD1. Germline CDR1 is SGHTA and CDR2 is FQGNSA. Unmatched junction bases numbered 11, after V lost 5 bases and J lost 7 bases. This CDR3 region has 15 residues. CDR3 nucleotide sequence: TGTGCCAGCAGCCCATATCCGGGACAGGGTCTTGGCTACACCTTC. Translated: CASSPYPGQGLGYTF.

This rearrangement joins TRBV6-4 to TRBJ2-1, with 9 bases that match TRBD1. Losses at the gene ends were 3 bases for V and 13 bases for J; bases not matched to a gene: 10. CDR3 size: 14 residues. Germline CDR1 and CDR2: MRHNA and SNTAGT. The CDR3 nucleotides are TGTGCCAGCAGTGAAATCCCTTGGGACAGGGTCCAGTTCTTC. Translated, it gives CASSEIPWDRVQFF.

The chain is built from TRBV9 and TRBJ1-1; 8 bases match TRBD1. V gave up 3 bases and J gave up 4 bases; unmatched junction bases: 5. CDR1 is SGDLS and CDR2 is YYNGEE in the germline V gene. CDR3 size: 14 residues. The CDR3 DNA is TGTGCCAGCAGCGGGACAGGGTTGGGCACTGAAGCTTTCTTT. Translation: CASSGTGLGTEAFF.

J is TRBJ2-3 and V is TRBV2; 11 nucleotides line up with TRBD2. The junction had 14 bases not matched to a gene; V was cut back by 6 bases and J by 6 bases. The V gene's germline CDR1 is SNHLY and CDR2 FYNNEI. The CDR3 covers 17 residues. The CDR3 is CASSFKIAGGRSDTQYF. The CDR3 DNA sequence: TGTGCCAGCAGCTTTAAAATAGCGGGGGGGAGATCGGATACGCAGTATTTT.

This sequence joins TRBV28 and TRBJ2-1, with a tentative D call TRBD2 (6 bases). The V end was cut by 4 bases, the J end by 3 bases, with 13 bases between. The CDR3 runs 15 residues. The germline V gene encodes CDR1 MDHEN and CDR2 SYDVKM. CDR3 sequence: CASSSRDSDYNEQFF. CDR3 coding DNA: TGTGCCAGCAGTTCCCGGGACTCCGACTACAATGAGCAGTTCTTC.

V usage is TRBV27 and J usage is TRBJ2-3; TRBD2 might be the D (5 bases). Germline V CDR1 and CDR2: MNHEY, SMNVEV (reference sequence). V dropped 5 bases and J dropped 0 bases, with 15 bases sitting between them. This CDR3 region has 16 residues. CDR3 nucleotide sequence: TGTGCCAGCAGTCCGACGGACTCGCCTAGCACAGATACGCAGTATTTT. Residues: CASSPTDSPSTDTQYF.

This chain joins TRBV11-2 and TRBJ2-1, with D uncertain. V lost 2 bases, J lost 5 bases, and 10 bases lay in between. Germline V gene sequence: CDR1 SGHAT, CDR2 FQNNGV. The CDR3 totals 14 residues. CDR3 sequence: CASSLNRVHNEQFF. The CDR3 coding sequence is TGTGCCAGCAGCTTAAATCGGGTGCACAATGAGCAGTTCTTC.